This T cell receptor beta chain was found in a study of neurological immune-mediated disorders. TCRdb reprocessed the 5' RACE reads with MiXCR, giving one entry per CDR3 protein. The data show approximately 30,000 distinct CDR3 sequences, about 7% seen once. This clonotype was seen ten or more times. The germline CDR1 and CDR2 sequences are ENHRY and SYGVKD. Between the trimmed V and J ends, which lost 3 bases and 6 bases, there was a span of 4 bases. CDR3 length: 11 residues. The source is a woman aged 50 to 65 in good health. J is TRBJ2-3 and V is TRBV10-3; D is uncertain. The sequenced sample was PBMCs. The CDR3 coding sequence is TGTGCCATCAGTGAAAAGGATACGCAGTATTTT. Translating gives CAISEKDTQYF.